The rows below give T cell receptor beta chains drawn from one sample of a study of T cell responses to AZD1222 COVID-19 vaccine. Assay: immunoSEQ multiplex PCR; the TCRdb copy retains only in-frame clones and omits some. The sample yields approximately 180,000 clones, 88% seen once. The source material was peripheral blood, sampled on day 0 of AZD1222 vaccination. These receptors were taken from an adult in good health. The CDR3 runs from the conserved cysteine through the conserved F or W. Fields, in order: CDR3 protein, CDR3 DNA, V gene, J gene, CDR3 length, D gene, clone size. A D gene is named only where the DNA matches it firmly. Some rows have no size entry. The others give once, few or many, or a class for an expanded clone.

CDR3: CASSTDRAYEQYF; DNA: TGTGCCAGCAGCACCGACAGGGCCTACGAGCAGTACTTC; V: TRBV7-2; J: TRBJ2-7; length: 13; D: TRBD1; size: -
CDR3: CASSLQGETYEQYF; DNA: TGTGCCAGCAGCCTACAGGGGGAGACCTACGAGCAGTACTTC; V: TRBV7-9; J: TRBJ2-7; length: 14; D: TRBD1; size: few
CDR3: CASSQTGAGDTQYF; DNA: TGTGCCAGTAGTCAGACAGGGGCGGGGGATACGCAGTATTTT; V: TRBV19; J: TRBJ2-3; length: 14; D: TRBD1; size: once
CDR3: CASSLVPGVSGELFF; DNA: TGTGCCAGCAGCTTAGTTCCGGGGGTTTCCGGGGAGCTGTTTTTT; V: TRBV7-9; J: TRBJ2-2; length: 15; D: -; size: -
CDR3: CASTNRNRGTEAFF; DNA: TGTGCCAGCACCAATCGGAACAGGGGCACTGAAGCTTTCTTT; V: TRBV5-6; J: TRBJ1-1; length: 14; D: TRBD1; size: -
CDR3: CASSRDRGDNQPQHF; DNA: TGTGCCAGCAGCCGGGACAGGGGAGACAATCAGCCCCAGCATTTT; V: TRBV11-1; J: TRBJ1-5; length: 15; D: TRBD1; size: -
CDR3: CASSPLAGMNTEAFF; DNA: TGCGCCAGCAGCCCTTTAGCGGGAATGAACACTGAAGCTTTCTTT; V: TRBV5-1; J: TRBJ1-1; length: 15; D: -; size: -
CDR3: CASYTNIRGRLEAFF; DNA: TGTGCTAGTTACACTAATATCAGGGGCCGACTTGAAGCTTTCTTT; V: TRBV12-5; J: TRBJ1-1; length: 15; D: -; size: -
CDR3: CAVWGPSRTGELFF; DNA: TGTGCCGTATGGGGACCCTCTAGAACCGGGGAGCTGTTTTTT; V: TRBV7-9; J: TRBJ2-2; length: 14; D: -; size: -
CDR3: CASSFSRGGDTQYF; DNA: TGTGCCAGCAGTTTTAGCCGGGGGGGAGATACGCAGTATTTT; V: TRBV6-5; J: TRBJ2-3; length: 14; D: TRBD2; size: -
CDR3: CAWSYRGNYGYTF; DNA: TGTGCCTGGAGTTATAGGGGTAACTATGGCTACACCTTC; V: TRBV30; J: TRBJ1-2; length: 13; D: -; size: -
CDR3: CASSRQGGYEQYF; DNA: TGTGCCAGCAGCCGACAGGGAGGCTACGAGCAGTACTTC; V: TRBV12-3/TRBV12-4; J: TRBJ2-7; length: 13; D: -; size: -
CDR3: CASSYEGVSDEKLFF; DNA: TGCGCCAGCAGCTATGAGGGGGTGTCTGATGAAAAACTGTTTTTT; V: TRBV5-1; J: TRBJ1-4; length: 15; D: -; size: once
CDR3: CASSLGDSPLHF; DNA: TGTGCCAGCAGCTTAGGCGATTCACCCCTCCACTTT; V: TRBV11-2; J: TRBJ1-6; length: 12; D: -; size: -
CDR3: CASRGSGGSSYNEQFF; DNA: TGTGCCAGCAGAGGTAGCGGGGGAAGCTCCTACAATGAGCAGTTCTTC; V: TRBV2; J: TRBJ2-1; length: 16; D: TRBD2; size: once
CDR3: CASSQKGGTGRNEQFF; DNA: TGTGCCAGCAGCCAAAAAGGGGGGACAGGGCGCAATGAGCAGTTCTTC; V: TRBV3-1/TRBV3-2; J: TRBJ2-1; length: 16; D: TRBD1; size: -
CDR3: CAWSRDSGSGNTIYF; DNA: TGTGCCTGGAGTCGGGACAGCGGGTCTGGAAACACCATATATTTT; V: TRBV30; J: TRBJ1-3; length: 15; D: TRBD1; size: -
CDR3: CSAREGLGYTF; DNA: TGCAGTGCTAGAGAGGGCCTTGGCTACACCTTC; V: TRBV20-1; J: TRBJ1-2; length: 11; D: -; size: -
CDR3: CASSRPAGYEQYF; DNA: TGTGCCAGCAGCCGCCCAGCGGGCTACGAGCAGTACTTC; V: TRBV2; J: TRBJ2-7; length: 13; D: -; size: few
CDR3: CASSPRPNTEAFF; DNA: TGTGCCAGCTCACCACGTCCGAACACTGAAGCTTTCTTT; V: TRBV18; J: TRBJ1-1; length: 13; D: -; size: -
CDR3: CATQSDAGYEQFF; DNA: TGTGCCACCCAGTCGGACGCGGGGTATGAGCAGTTCTTC; V: TRBV24-1; J: TRBJ2-1; length: 13; D: -; size: -
CDR3: CAIGIRDTQYF; DNA: TGTGCCATCGGGATTAGAGATACGCAGTATTTT; V: TRBV10-3; J: TRBJ2-3; length: 11; D: -; size: once
CDR3: CASSQVSVPSGAFF; DNA: TGCGCCAGCAGCCAAGTAAGCGTTCCATCGGGAGCTTTCTTT; V: TRBV4-1; J: TRBJ1-1; length: 14; D: -; size: -